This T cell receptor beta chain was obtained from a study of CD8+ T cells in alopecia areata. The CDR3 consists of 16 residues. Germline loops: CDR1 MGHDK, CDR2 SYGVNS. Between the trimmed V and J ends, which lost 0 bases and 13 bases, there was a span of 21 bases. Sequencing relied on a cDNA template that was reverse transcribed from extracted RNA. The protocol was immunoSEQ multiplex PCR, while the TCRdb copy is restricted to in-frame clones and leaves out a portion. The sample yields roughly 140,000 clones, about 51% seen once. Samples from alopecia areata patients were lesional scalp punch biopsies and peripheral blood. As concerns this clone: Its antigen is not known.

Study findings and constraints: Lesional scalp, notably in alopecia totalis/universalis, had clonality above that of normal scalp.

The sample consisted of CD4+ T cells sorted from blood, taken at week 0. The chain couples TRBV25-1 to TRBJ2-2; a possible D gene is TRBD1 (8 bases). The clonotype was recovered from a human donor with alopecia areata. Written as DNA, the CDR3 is TGTGCCAGCAGTGAATACCCGGACAGGGCGGGAGTAGGGCTGTTTTTT. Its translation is CASSEYPDRAGVGLFF.